The clone carrying this T cell receptor (beta chain) has more than one count but fewer than ten. After constant-region reverse-primer amplification, full-length variable regions underwent semi-nested PCR with Nested Universal Primer A. TCRdb itself ran the 5' RACE reads through MiXCR, one entry per CDR3 protein. The sample includes 55,000 to 75,000 distinct CDR3 sequences, under 35% of them seen just once. Germline V lookup: CDR1 MGHRA, CDR2 YSYEKL. J lost 4 bases, V lost 3 bases, and 9 bases had no gene match. The CDR3 extends over 16 amino acids. CD25-based Treg depletion was applied to purified naive CD4+ T cells.

Specimen: tumor-infiltrating naive CD4+ T cells sorted from the breast tumor. Sample subset: naive CD4+ T cells, CD4+CD45RA+CD25-. The sequence came from a female donor with breast cancer. J is TRBJ2-3 and V is TRBV4-1; 8 bases are a match to TRBD2. For the CDR3, the DNA is TGCGCCAGCAGCCAGCGGGTGCCTAGCGGGCCAGATACGCAGTATTTT. Amino acid sequence: CASSQRVPSGPDTQYF.